Below, 4 T cell receptor beta chains from the same sample are listed, as sequenced in a study of control samples from healthy donors and cancer patients. TCRdb's table, derived via immunoSEQ multiplex PCR, lists solely in-frame clones and lacks some. The sample records around 95,000 clones, roughly 87% being singletons. The source material was blood. Source of these receptors: a woman aged 45-65 years in good health.

The chain recombines TRBV19 with TRBJ2-1; 7 bases map to TRBD2. Germline V CDR1 and CDR2: LNHDA, SQIVND (reference sequence). The CDR3 covers 14 residues. The J segment lost 9 bases and the V segment lost 7 bases, leaving 12 bases of the junction unmatched. The CDR3 loop is CASTSLTSLGEQFF. In nucleotides, the CDR3 is TGTGCCAGTACTTCTCTGACTAGCCTAGGTGAGCAGTTCTTC.

The J gene is TRBJ2-7, the V gene TRBV5-1; D remains unclear. The CDR3 runs 13 residues. Trimming pared 0 bases from V and 7 bases from J, leaving 11 bases between. Germline values: CDR1 SGHRS, CDR2 YFSETQ. The DNA of the CDR3 is TGCGCCAGCAGCTTGGCCCGGGTAGGAGAGCAGTACTTC. As protein: CASSLARVGEQYF.

The chain joins TRBV7-2 to TRBJ1-1; the D gene is possibly TRBD1 (5 bases). The CDR3 is made up of 13 amino acids. CDR1 and CDR2 (germline): SGHTA, FQGNSA. Trimming shortened V by 4 bases and J by 4 bases, and 10 bases separated the two germline ends. CDR3 sequence reads: CASSSWGGTEAFF. The CDR3 DNA reads as TGTGCCAGCAGCTCCTGGGGGGGCACTGAAGCTTTCTTT.

The chain employs TRBV7-6 and TRBJ2-2, with D possibly TRBD2 on 5 matching bases. Trimming took 4 bases from V and 7 from J, leaving 10 bases between them. The CDR3 extends over 13 amino acids. Germline lookup yields CDR1 SGHVS and CDR2 FNYEAQ. The CDR3 DNA reads as TGTGCCAGCAGCTCCGGACTCGACGGGGAGCTGTTTTTT. Protein sequence: CASSSGLDGELFF.